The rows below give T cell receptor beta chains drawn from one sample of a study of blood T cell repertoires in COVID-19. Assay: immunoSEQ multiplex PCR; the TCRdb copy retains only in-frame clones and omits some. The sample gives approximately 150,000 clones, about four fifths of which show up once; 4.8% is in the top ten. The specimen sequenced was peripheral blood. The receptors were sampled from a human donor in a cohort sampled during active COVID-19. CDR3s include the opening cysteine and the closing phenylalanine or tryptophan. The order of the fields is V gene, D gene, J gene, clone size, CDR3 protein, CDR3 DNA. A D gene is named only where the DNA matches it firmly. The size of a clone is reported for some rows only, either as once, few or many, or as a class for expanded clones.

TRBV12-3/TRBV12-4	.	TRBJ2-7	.	CASSTFAGYEQYF	TGTGCCAGCAGTACCTTTGCGGGGTACGAGCAGTACTTC
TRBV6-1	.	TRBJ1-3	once	CASSEAGVRGDTIYF	TGTGCCAGCAGTGAAGCGGGTGTACGGGGGGACACCATATATTTT
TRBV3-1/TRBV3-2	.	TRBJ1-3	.	CASSQRDTSSGNTIYF	TGTGCCAGCAGCCAACGGGACACCAGCTCTGGAAACACCATATATTTT
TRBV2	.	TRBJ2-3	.	CASSEALGDTQYF	TGTGCCAGCAGTGAAGCTCTCGGAGATACGCAGTATTTT
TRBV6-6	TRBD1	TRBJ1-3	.	CASTKVGQRPGNTIYF	TGTGCCAGCACCAAGGTGGGACAGCGACCGGGAAACACCATATATTTT
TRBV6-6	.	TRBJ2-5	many	CASSSSGTFEETQYF	TGTGCCAGCAGTTCCTCCGGGACATTCGAAGAGACCCAGTACTTC
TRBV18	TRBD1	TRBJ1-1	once	CASSLTRDRTSEAFF	TGTGCCAGCTCACTTACACGGGACAGGACGTCAGAAGCTTTCTTT
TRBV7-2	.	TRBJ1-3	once	CASSLNLSGNTIYF	TGTGCCAGCAGCTTAAATCTCTCTGGAAACACCATATATTTT
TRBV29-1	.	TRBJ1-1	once	CSVEVGRVMLEAFF	TGCAGCGTTGAAGTGGGCAGGGTAATGCTTGAAGCTTTCTTT
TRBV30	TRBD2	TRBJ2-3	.	CAWKGASGEGKQYF	TGTGCCTGGAAGGGGGCTAGCGGGGAAGGGAAGCAGTATTTT
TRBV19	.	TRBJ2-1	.	CASSERQYNEQFF	TGTGCCAGTAGTGAACGACAGTACAATGAGCAGTTCTTC
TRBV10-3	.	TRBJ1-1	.	CAISESADMNTEAFF	TGTGCCATCAGTGAGTCGGCAGACATGAACACTGAAGCTTTCTTT
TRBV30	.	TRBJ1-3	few	CAWSVDRVSGNTIYF	TGTGCCTGGAGTGTAGACAGAGTCTCTGGAAACACCATATATTTT
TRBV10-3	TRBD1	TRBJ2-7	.	CAIRGQGAVYEQYF	TGTGCCATCAGGGGGCAGGGGGCTGTCTACGAGCAGTACTTC
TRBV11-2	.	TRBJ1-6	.	CAGSFSDSFPLHF	TGTGCCGGCAGCTTCAGCGACAGCTTTCCCCTCCACTTT
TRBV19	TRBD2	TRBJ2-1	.	CASSIGTSGREQFF	TGTGCCAGTAGTATAGGGACTAGCGGGCGTGAGCAGTTCTTC
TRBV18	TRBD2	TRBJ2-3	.	CASSPEVAGGTQYF	TGTGCCAGCTCACCAGAGGTAGCGGGGGGTACGCAGTATTTT